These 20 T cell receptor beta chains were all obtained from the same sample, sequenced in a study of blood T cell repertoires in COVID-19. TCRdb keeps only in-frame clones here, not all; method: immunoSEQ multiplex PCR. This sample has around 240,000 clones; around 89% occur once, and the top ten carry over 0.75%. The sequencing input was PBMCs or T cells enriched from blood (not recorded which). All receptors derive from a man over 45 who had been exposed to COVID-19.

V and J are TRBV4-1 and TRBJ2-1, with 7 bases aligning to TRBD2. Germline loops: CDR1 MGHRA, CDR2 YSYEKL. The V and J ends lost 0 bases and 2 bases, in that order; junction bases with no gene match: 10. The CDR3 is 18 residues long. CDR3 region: CASSQDRMSGDTYNEQFF. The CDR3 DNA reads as TGCGCCAGCAGCCAAGATAGAATGAGCGGGGATACCTACAATGAGCAGTTCTTC.

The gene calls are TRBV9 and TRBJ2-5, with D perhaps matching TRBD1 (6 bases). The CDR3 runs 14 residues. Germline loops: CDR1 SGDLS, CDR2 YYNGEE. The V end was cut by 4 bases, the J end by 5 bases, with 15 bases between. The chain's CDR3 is CASSPQGGSETQYF. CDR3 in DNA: TGTGCCAGCAGCCCACAGGGTGGGAGCGAGACCCAGTACTTC.

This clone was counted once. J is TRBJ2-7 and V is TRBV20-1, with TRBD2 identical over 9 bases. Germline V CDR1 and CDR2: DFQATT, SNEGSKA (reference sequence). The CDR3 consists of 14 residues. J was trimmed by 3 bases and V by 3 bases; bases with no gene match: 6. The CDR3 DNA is TGCAGTGCTAGTGTAGCGGGGGACCTCTACGAGCAGTACTTC. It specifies CSASVAGDLYEQYF.

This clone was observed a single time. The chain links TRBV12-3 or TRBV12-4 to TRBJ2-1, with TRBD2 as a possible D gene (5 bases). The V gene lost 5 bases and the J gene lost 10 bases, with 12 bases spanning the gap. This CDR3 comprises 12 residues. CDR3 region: CASSTIRREQFF. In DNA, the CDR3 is TGTGCCAGCAGTACCATCAGGAGGGAGCAGTTCTTC.

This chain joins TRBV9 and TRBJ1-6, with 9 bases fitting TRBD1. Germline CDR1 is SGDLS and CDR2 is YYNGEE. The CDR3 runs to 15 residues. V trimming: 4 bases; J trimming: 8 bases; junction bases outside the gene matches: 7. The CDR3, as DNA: TGTGCCAGCAGCTTGGGACAGGGCTTGGATTCACCCCTCCACTTT. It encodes CASSLGQGLDSPLHF. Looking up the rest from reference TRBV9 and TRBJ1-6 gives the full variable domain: DSGVTQTPKHLITATGQRVTLRCSPRSGDLSVYWYQQSLDQGLQFLIQYYNGEERAKGNILERFSAQQFPDLHSELNLSSLELGDSALYFCASSLGQGLDSPLHFGNGTRLTVT.

CDR3 coding DNA: TGTGCCTGGAGTTGGAAAGGGGCTGGAGAGACCCAGTACTTC. The encoded protein is CAWSWKGAGETQYF. The rearrangement links TRBV30 to TRBJ2-5, with TRBD1 as a possible D gene (5 bases). The germline CDR1 and CDR2 sequences are GTSNPN and SVGIG (reference sequence). V dropped 2 bases and J dropped 4 bases, with 14 bases sitting between them. CDR3 length equals 14 residues.

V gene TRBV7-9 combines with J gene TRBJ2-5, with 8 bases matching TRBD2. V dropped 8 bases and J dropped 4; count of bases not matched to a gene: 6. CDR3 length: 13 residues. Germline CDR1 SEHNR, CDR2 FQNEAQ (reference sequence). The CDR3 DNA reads TGTGCCAGCGGGAGCGGGAGCGGAGAGACCCAGTACTTC. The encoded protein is CASGSGSGETQYF.

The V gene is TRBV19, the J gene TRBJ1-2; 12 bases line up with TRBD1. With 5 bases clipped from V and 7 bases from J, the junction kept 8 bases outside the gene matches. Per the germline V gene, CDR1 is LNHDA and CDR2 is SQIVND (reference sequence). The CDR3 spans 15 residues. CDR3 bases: TGTGCCAGTAGTGACCCGGGACAGGGGGCGCTTGGCTACACCTTC. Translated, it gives CASSDPGQGALGYTF.

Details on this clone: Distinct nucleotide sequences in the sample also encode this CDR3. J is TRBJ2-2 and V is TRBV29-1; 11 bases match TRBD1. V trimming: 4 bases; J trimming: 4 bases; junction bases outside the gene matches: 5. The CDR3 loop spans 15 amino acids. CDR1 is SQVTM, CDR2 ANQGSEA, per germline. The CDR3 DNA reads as TGCAGCGTTGGACCCGGGACAGGGGGCACCGGGGAGCTGTTTTTT. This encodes CSVGPGTGGTGELFF.

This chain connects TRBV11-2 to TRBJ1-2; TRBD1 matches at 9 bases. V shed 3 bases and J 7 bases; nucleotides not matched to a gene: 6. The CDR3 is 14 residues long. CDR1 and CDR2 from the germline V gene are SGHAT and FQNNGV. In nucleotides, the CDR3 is TGTGCCAGCAGCTTTCAAACAGGGGGCGTTGGCTACACCTTC. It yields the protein CASSFQTGGVGYTF.

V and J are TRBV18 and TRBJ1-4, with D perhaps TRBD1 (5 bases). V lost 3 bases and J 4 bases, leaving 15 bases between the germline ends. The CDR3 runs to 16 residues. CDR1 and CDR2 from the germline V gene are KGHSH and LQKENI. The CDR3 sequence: CASSPQQVLLNEKLFF. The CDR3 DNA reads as TGTGCCAGCTCACCCCAACAGGTTTTACTTAATGAAAAACTGTTTTTT.

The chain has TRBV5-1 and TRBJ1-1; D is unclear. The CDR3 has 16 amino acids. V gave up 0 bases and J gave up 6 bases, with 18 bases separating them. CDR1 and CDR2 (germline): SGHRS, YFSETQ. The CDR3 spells CASSLAEGGLLSEAFF. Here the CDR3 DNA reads TGCGCCAGCAGCTTGGCGGAGGGAGGATTGCTTTCTGAAGCTTTCTTT.

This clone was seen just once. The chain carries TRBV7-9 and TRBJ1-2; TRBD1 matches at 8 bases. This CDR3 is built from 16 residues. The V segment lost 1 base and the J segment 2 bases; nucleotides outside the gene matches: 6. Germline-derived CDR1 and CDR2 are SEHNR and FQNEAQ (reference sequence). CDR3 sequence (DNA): TGTGCCAGCAGCTTAGGTCGGGACAGGACCAACTATGGCTACACCTTC. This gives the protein CASSLGRDRTNYGYTF.

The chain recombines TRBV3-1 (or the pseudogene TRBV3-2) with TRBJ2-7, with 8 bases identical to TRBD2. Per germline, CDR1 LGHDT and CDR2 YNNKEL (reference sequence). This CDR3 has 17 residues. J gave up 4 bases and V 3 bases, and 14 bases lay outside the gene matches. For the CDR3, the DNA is TGTGCCAGCAGCCATTCAAAATGGGCGGGAGGTTATTACGAGCAGTACGTC. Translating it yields CASSHSKWAGGYYEQYV.

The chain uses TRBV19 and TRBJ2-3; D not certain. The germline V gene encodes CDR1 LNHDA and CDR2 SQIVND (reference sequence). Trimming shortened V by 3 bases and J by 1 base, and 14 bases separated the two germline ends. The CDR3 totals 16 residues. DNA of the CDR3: TGTGCCAGTAGTATTAACCGTCCCCTAGGCACAGATACGCAGTATTTT. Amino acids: CASSINRPLGTDTQYF. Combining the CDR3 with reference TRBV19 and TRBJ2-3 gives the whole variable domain DGGITQSPKYLFRKEGQNVTLSCEQNLNHDAMYWYRQDPGQGLRLIYYSQIVNDFQKGDIAEGYSVSREKKESFPLTVTSAQKNPTAFYLCASSINRPLGTDTQYFGPGTRLTVL.

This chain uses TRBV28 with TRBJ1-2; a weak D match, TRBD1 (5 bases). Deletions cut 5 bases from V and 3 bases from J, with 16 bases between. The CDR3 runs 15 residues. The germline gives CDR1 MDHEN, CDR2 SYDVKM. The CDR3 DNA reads TGTGCCAGCAGTCCTCGGGGGAGTGTAGACTATGGCTACACCTTC. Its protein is CASSPRGSVDYGYTF.

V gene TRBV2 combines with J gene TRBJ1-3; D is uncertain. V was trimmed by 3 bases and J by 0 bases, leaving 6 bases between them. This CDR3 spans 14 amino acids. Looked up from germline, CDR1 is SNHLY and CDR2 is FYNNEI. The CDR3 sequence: CASSDRSSGNTIYF. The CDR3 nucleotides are TGTGCCAGCAGTGACAGGTCCTCTGGAAACACCATATATTTT.

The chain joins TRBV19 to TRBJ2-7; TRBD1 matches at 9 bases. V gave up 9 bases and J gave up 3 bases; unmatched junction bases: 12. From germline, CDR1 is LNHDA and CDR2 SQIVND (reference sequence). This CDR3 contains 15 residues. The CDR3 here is CARGDRDLIYYEQYV. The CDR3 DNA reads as TGTGCCAGGGGGGACAGGGATTTGATTTACTACGAGCAGTACGTC.

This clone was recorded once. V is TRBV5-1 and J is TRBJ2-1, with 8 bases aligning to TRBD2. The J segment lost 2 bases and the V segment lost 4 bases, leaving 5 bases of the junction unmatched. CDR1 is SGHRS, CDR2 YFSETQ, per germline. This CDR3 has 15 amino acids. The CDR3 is CASSASGGAYNEQFF. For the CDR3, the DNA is TGCGCCAGCAGCGCCAGCGGGGGAGCCTACAATGAGCAGTTCTTC.

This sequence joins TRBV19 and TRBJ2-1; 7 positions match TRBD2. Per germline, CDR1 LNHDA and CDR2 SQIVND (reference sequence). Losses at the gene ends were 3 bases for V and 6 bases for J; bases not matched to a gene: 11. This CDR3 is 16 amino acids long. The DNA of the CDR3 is TGTGCCAGTAGTATGCTAGCGGCTATTGGGGGCAATGAGCAGTTCTTC. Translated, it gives CASSMLAAIGGNEQFF.